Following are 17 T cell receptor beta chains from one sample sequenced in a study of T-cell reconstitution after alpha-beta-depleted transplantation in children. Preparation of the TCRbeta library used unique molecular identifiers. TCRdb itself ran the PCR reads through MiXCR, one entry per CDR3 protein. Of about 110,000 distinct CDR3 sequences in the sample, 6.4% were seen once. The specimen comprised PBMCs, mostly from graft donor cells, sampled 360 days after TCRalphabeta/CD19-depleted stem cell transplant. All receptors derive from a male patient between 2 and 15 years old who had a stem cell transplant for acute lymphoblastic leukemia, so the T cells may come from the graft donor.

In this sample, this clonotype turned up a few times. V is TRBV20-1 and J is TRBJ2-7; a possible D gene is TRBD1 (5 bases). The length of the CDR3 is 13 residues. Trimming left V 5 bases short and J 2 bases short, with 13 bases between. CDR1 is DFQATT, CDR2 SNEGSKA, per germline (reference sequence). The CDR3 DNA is TGCAGTGCTTGGGGCAGAGAAACCTACGAGCAGTACTTC. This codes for CSAWGRETYEQYF.

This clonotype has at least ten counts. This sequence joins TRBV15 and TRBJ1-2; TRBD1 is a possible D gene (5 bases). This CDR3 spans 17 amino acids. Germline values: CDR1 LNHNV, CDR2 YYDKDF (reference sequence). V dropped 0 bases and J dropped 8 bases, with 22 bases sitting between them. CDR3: CATSRDRPGTARRGYTF. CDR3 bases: TGTGCCACCAGCAGAGATCGGCCCGGGACGGCGAGAAGGGGCTACACCTTC.

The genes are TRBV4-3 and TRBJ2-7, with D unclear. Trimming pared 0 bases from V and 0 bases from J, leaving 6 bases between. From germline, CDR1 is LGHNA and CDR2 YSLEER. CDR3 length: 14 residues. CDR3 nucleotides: TGCGCCAGCAGCCAAGATGTCATCTCCTACGAGCAGTACTTC. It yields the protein CASSQDVISYEQYF.

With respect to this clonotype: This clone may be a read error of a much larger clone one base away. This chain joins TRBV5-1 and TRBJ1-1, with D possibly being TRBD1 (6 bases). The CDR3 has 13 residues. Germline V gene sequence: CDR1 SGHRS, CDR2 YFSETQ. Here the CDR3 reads CASRRGLNTETFF. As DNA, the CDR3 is TGCGCCAGCAGGAGGGGGTTGAACACTGAAACTTTCTTT. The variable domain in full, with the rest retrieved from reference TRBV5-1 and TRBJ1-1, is KAGVTQTPRYLIKTRGQQVTLSCSPISGHRSVSWYQQTPGQGLQFLFEYFSETQRNKGNFPGRFSGRQFSNSRSEMNVSTLELGDSALYLCASRRGLNTETFFGQGTRLTVV.

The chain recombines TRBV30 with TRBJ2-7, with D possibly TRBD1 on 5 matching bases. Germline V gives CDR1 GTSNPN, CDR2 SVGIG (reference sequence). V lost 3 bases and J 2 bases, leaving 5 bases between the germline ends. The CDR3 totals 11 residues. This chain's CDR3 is CAWRTAYEQYF. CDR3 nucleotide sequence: TGTGCCTGGAGGACAGCCTACGAGCAGTACTTC.

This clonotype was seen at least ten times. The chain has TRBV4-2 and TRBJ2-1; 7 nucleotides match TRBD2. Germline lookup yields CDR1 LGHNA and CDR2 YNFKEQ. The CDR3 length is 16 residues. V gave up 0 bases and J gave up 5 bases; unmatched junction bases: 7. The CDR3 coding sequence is TGTGCCAGCAGCCAAGAGATTCCAGCGGGACACAATGAGCAGTTCTTC. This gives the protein CASSQEIPAGHNEQFF.

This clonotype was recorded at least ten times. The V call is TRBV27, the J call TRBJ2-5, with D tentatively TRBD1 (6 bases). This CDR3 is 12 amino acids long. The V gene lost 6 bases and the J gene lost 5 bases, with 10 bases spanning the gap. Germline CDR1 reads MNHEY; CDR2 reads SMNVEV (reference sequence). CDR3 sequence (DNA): TGTGCCAGCAGAAAGGGGGTGGAGACCCAGTACTTC. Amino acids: CASRKGVETQYF.

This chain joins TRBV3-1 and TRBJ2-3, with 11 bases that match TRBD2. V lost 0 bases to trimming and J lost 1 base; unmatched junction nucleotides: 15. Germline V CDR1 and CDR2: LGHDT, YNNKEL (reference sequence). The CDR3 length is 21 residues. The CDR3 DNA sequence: TGTGCCAGCAGCCAAGATTGGGCTAGCGGGAGGCGGAGGCGGTGCACAGATACGCAGTATTTT. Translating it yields CASSQDWASGRRRRCTDTQYF.

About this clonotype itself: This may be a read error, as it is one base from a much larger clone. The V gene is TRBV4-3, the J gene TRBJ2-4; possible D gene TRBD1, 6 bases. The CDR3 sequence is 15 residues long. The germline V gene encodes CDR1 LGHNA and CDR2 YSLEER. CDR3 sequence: CAGSQGGAAKNIQYF. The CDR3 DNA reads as TGCGCCGGCAGCCAAGGGGGTGCGGCCAAAAACATTCAGTACTTC.

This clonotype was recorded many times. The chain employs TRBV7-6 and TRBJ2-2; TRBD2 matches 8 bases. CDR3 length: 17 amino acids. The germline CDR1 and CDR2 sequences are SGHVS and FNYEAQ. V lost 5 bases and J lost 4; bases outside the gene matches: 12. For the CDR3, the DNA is TGTGCCAGCAGCCTAGGACTAGCCCGCCTACCCACCGGGGAGCTGTTTTTT. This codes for CASSLGLARLPTGELFF.

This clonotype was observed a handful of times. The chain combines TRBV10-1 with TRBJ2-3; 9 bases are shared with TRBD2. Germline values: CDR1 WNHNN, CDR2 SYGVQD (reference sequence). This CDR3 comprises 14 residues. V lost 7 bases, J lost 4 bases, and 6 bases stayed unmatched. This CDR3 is CASNPGLAADTQYF. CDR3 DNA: TGCGCCAGCAACCCGGGACTAGCCGCAGATACGCAGTATTTT.

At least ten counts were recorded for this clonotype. The CDR3, as DNA: TGCGCCAGCAGCAGCGAGGACTCCTACGAGCAGTACTTC. It is translated as CASSSEDSYEQYF. The genes are TRBV4-3 and TRBJ2-7; D not resolved. The ends were cut back, 5 bases at V and 0 bases at J, with 8 bases in the middle. The CDR3 has 13 amino acids. CDR1 and CDR2 from the germline V gene are LGHNA and YSLEER.

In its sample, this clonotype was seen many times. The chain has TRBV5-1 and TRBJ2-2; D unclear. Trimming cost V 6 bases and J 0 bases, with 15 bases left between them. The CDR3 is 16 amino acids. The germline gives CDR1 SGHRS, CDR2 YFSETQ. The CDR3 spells CASIPERFANTGELFF. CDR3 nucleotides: TGCGCCAGCATCCCGGAACGGTTCGCGAACACCGGGGAGCTGTTTTTT.

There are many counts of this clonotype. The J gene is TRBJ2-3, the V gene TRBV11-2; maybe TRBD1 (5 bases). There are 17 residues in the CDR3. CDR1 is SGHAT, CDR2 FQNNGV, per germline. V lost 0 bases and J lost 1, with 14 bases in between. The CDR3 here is CASSLEYRLFGTDTQYF. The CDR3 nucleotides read TGTGCCAGCAGCTTAGAGTACAGGTTATTTGGCACAGATACGCAGTATTTT.

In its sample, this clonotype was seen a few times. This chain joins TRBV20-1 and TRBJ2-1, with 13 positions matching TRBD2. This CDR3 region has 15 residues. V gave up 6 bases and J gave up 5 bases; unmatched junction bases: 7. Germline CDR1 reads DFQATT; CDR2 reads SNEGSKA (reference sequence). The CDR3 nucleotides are TGCAGTGCGTCACAAACTAGCGGGAGGGACAATGAGCAGTTCTTC. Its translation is CSASQTSGRDNEQFF.

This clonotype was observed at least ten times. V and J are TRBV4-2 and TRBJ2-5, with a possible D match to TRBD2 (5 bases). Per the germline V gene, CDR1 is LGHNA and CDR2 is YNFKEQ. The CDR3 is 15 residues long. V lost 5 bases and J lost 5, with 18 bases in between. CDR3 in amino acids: CASSKYRRGMETQYF. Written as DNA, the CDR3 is TGTGCCAGCAGCAAATACCGGAGAGGGATGGAGACCCAGTACTTC.

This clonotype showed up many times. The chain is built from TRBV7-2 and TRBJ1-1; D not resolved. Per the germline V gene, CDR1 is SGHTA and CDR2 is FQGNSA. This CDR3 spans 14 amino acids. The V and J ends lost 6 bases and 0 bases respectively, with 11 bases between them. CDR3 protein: CASRGSSMNTEAFF. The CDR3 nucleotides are TGTGCCAGCAGAGGATCGTCAATGAACACTGAAGCTTTCTTT.